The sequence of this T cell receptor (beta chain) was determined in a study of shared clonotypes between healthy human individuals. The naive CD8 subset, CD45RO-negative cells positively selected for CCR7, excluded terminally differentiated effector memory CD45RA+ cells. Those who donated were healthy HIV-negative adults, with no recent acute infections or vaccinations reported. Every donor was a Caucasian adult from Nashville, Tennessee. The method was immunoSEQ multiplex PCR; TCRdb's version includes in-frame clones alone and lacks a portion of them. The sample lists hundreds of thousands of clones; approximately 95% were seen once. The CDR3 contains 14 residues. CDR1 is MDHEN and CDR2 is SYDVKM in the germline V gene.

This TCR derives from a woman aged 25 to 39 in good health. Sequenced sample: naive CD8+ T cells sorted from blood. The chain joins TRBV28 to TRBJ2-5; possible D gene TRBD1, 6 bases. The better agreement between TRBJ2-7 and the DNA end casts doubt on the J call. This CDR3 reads CASSLGTFSYEQYF. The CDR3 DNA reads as TGTGCCAGCAGTTTAGGGACATTCTCCTACGAGCAGTACTTC.